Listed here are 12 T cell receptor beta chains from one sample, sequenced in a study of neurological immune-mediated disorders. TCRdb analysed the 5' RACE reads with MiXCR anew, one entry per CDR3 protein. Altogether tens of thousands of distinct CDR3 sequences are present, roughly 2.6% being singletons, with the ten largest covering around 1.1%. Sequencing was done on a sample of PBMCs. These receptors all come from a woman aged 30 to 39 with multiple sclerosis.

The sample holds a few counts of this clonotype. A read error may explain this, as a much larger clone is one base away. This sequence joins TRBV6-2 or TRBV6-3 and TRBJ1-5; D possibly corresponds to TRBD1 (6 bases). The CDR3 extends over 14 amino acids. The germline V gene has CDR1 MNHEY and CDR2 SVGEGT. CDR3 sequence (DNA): TGTGCCAGCAGTGAGGGGGTAAGCAATCAGCACCAGCATTTT. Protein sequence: CASSEGVSNQHQHF.

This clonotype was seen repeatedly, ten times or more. CDR3 DNA sequence: TGTGCCAGCAGCTCGGGGGTGATCAATCAGCCCCAGCATTTT. This translates into CASSSGVINQPQHF. This chain joins TRBV5-5 and TRBJ1-5; weak D call: TRBD1 (5 bases). Per germline, CDR1 SGHKS and CDR2 YYEKEE (reference sequence). The ends were cut back, 3 bases at V and 3 bases at J, with 10 bases in the middle. This CDR3 is built from 14 residues.

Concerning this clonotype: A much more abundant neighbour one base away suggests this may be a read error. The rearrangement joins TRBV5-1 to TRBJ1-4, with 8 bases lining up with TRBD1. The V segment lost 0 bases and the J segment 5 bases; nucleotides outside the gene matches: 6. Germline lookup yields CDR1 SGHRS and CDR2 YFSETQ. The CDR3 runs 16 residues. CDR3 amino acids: CASSLGNGDRNEKLFF. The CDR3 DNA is TGCGCCAGCAGCTTGGGAAACGGGGACAGGAATGAAAAACTGTTTTTT.

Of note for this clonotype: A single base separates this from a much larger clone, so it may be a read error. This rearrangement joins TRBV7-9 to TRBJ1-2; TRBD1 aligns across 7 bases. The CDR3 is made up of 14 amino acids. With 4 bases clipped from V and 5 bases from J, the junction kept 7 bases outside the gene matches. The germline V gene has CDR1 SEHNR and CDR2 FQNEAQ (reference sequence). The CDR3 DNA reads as TGTGCCAGCAGCTCGGGAAAGGGGGCTTATGGCTACACCTTC. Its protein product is CASSSGKGAYGYTF.

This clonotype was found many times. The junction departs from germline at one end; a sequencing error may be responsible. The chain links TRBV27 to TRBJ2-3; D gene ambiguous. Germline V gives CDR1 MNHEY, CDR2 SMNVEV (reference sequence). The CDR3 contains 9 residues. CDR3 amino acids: CASPAGRNF. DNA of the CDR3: TGTGCCAGCCCAGCTGGCCGGAATTTT.

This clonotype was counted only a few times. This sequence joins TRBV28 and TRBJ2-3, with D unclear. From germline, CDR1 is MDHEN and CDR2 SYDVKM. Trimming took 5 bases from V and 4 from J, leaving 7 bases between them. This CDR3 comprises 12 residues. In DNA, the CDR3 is TGTGCCAGCAGTGAGTTTGCAGATACGCAGTATTTT. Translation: CASSEFADTQYF.

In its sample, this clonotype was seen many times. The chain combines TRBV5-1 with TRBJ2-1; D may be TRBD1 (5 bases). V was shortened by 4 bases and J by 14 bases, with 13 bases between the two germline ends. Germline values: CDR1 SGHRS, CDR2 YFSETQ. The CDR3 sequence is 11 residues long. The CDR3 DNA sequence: TGCGCCAGCAGCAGGGGCTGGGATGAGTTCTTC. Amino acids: CASSRGWDEFF.

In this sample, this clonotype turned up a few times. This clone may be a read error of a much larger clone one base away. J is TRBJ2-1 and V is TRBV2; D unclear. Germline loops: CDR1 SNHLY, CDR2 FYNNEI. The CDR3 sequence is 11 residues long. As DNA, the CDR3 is TGTGACAGCAGGAAAGTGAATGAGCAGTTCTTC. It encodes CDSRKVNEQFF.

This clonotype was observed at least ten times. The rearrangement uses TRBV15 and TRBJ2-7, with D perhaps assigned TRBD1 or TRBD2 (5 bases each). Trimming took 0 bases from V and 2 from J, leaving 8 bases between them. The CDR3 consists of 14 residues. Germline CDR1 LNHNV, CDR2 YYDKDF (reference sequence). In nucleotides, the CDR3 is TGTGCCACCAGCAGAGATTGGGGACCCTACGAGCAGTACTTC. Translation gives CATSRDWGPYEQYF.

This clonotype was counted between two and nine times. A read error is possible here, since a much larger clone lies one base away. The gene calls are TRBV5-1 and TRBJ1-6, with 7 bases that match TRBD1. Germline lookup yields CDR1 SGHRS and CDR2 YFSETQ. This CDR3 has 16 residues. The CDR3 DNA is TGCGCCAGCAGCTTGGCGGGGCAGGGGGTCGGTTCACCCCTCAACTTT. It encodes CASSLAGQGVGSPLNF.

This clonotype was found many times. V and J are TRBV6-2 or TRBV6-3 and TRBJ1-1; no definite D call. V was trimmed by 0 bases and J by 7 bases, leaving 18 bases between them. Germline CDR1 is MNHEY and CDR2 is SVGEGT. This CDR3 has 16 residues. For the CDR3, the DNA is TGTGCCAGCAGTTACTCGGCGAAGGGAAGGCCTCTTGAAGCTTTCTTT. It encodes CASSYSAKGRPLEAFF.

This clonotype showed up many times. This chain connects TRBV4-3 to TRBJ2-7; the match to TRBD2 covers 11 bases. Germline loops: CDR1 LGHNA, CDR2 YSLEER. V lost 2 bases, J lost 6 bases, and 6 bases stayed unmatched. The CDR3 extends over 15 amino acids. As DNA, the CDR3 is TGCGCCAGCAGCCAAAAACTAGCGGGAGTCCGCGAGCAGTACTTC. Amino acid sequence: CASSQKLAGVREQYF.